The clone carrying this TCR beta chain was counted only a few times. These data come from a study of T-cell reconstitution after alpha-beta-depleted transplantation in children. Unique molecular identifiers were used in preparing the TCRbeta library. TCRdb reprocessed the PCR reads with MiXCR, giving one entry per CDR3 protein. This sample has around 370,000 distinct CDR3 sequences, with about 9.4% found just once. Germline CDR1 SGHVS, CDR2 FQNEAQ. V was cut by 5 bases and J by 6 bases, with 14 bases left in between. This CDR3 is 13 amino acids long. The clonotype originates from a human donor who donated a stem cell graft to a child with acute lymphoblastic leukemia. This chain connects TRBV7-8 to TRBJ2-7; unclear D gene. The source material was PBMCs from the stem cell graft donor, sampled from the stem cell graft. The CDR3 loop is CASSPITASEQYF. The DNA for the CDR3 is TGTGCCAGCAGCCCGATTACAGCTTCCGAGCAGTACTTC.